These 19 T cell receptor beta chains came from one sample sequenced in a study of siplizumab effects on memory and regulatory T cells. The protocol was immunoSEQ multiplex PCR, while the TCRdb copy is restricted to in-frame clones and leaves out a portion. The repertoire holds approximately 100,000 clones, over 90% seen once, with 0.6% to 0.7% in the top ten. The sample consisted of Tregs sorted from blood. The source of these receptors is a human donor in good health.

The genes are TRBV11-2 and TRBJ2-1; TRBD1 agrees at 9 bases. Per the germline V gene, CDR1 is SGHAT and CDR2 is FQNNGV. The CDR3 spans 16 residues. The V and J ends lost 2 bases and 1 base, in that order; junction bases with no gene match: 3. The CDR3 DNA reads TGTGCCAGCAGCTTACCCGGGACAGGGTCCTACAATGAGCAGTTCTTC. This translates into CASSLPGTGSYNEQFF. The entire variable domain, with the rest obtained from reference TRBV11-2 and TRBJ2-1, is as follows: EAGVAQSPRYKIIEKRQSVAFWCNPISGHATLYWYQQILGQGPKLLIQFQNNGVVDDSQLPKDRFSAERLKGVDSTLKIQPAKLEDSAVYLCASSLPGTGSYNEQFFGPGTRLTVL.

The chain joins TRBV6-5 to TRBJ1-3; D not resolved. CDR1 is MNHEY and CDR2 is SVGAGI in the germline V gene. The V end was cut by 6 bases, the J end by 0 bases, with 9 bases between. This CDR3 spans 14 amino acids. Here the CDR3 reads CASSISPSGNTIYF. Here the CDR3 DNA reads TGTGCCAGCAGCATCAGCCCCTCTGGAAACACCATATATTTT.

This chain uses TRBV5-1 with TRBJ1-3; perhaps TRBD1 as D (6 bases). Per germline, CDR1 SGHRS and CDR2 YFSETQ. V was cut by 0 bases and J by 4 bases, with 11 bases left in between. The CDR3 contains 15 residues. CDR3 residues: CASSLAGARGNTIYF. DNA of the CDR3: TGCGCCAGCAGCTTGGCAGGGGCAAGGGGAAACACCATATATTTT.

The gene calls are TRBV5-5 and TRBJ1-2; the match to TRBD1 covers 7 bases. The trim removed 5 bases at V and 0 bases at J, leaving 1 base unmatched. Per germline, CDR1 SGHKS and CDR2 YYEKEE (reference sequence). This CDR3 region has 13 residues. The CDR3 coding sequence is TGTGCCAGCAGGGGACAGACTAACTATGGCTACACCTTC. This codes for CASRGQTNYGYTF.

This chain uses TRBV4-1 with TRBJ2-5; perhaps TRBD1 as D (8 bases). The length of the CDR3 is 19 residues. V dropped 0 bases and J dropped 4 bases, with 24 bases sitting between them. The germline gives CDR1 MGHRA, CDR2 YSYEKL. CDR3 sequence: CASSQEQGGRQGARETQYF. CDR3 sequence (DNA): TGCGCCAGCAGCCAAGAACAGGGGGGGCGGCAGGGGGCACGAGAGACCCAGTACTTC.

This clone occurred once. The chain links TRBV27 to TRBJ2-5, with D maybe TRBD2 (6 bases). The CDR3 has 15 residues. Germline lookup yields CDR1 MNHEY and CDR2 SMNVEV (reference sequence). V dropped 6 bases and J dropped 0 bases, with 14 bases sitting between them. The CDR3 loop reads CASSPGDWYQETQYF. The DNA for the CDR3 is TGTGCCAGCAGCCCGGGGGACTGGTACCAAGAGACCCAGTACTTC.

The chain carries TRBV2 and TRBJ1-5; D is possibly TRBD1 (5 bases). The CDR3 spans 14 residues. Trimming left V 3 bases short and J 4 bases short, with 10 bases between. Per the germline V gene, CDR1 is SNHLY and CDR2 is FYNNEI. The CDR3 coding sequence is TGTGCCAGCAGTGAGGGGCCGGAGAATCAGCCCCAGCATTTT. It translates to CASSEGPENQPQHF.

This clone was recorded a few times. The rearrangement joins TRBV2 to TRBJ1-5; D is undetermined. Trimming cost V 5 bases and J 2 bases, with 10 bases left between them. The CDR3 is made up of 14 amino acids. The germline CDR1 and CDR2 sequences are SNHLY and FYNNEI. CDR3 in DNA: TGTGCCAGCAGTTACGGGGAGGGCAATCAGCCCCAGCATTTT. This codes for CASSYGEGNQPQHF.

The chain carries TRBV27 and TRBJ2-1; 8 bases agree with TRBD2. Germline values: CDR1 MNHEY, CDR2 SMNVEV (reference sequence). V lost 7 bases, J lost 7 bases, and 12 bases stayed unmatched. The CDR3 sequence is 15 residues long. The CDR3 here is CASKRAGDARNEQFF. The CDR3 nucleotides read TGTGCCAGCAAACGAGCGGGAGATGCGCGGAATGAGCAGTTCTTC.

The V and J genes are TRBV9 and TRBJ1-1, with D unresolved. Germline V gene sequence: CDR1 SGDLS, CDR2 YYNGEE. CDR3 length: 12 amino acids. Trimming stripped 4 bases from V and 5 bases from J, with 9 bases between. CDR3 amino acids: CASSPGWTEAFF. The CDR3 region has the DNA TGTGCCAGCAGCCCCGGGTGGACTGAAGCTTTCTTT.

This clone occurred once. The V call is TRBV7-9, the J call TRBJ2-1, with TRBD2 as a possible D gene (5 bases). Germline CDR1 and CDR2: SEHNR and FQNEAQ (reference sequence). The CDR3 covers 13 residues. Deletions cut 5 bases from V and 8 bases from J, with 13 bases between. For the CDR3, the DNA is TGTGCCAGCAGCCCCTTGGACTGGGATGAGCAGTTCTTC. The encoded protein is CASSPLDWDEQFF.

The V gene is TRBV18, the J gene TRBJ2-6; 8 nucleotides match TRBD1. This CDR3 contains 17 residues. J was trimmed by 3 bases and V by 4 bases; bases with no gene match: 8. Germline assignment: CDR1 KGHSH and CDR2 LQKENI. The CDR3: CASSHGQGAGGANVLTF. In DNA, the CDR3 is TGTGCCAGCTCACACGGACAGGGTGCTGGTGGGGCCAACGTCCTGACTTTC.

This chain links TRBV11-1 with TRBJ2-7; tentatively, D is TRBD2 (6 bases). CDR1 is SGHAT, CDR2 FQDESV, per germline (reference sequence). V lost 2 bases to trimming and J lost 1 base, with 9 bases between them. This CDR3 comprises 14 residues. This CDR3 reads CASSLRLASYEQYF. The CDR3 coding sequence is TGTGCCAGCAGCTTACGGCTAGCGTCCTACGAGCAGTACTTC.

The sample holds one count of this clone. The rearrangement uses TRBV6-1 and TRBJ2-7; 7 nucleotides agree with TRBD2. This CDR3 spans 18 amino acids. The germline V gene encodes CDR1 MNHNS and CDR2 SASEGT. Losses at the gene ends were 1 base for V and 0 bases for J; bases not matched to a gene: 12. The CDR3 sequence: CASSEGAGMGGFSYEQYF. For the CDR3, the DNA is TGTGCCAGCAGTGAAGGGGCTGGCATGGGGGGGTTCTCCTACGAGCAGTACTTC.

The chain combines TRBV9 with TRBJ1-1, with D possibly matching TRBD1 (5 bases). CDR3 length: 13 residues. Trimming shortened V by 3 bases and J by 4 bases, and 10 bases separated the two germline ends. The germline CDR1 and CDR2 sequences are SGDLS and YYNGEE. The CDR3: CASSARGRTEAFF. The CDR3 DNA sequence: TGTGCCAGCAGCGCAAGGGGTCGCACTGAAGCTTTCTTT. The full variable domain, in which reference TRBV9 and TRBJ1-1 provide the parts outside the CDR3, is DSGVTQTPKHLITATGQRVTLRCSPRSGDLSVYWYQQSLDQGLQFLIQYYNGEERAKGNILERFSAQQFPDLHSELNLSSLELGDSALYFCASSARGRTEAFFGQGTRLTVV.

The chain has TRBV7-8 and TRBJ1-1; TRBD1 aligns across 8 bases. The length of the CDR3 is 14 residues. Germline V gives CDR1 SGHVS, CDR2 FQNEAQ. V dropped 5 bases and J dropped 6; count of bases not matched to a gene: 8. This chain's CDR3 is CASSIQGGVSEAFF. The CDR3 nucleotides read TGTGCCAGCAGCATACAGGGGGGTGTATCTGAAGCTTTCTTT.

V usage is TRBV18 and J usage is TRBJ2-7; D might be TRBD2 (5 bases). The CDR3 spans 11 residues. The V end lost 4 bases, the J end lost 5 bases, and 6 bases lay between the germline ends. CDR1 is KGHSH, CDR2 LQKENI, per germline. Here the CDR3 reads CASSRGDEQYF. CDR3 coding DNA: TGTGCCAGCTCACGGGGAGACGAGCAGTACTTC.

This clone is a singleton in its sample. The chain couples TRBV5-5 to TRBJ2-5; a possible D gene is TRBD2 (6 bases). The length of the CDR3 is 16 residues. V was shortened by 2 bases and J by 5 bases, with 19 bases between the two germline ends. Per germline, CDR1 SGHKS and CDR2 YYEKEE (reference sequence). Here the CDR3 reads CASSFSSQGGRETQYF. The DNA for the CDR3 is TGTGCCAGCAGCTTTTCCTCGCAGGGAGGCAGGGAGACCCAGTACTTC.

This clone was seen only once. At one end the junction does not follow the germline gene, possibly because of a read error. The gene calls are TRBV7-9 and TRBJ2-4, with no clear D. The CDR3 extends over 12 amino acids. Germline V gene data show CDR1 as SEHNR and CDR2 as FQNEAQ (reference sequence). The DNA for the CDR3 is TGTGCCAGCAGCTTAGCCATAAACATTCAGTACTTC. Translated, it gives CASSLAINIQYF. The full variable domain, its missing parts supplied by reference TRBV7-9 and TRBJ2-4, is DTGVSQNPRHKITKRGQNVTFRCDPISEHNRLYWYRQTLGQGPEFLTYFQNEAQLEKSRLLSDRFSAERPKGSFSTLEIQRTEQGDSAMYLCASSLAINIQYFGAGTRLSVL.